This T cell receptor beta chain is from a study of patients and donors after allogeneic stem cell transplantation. MiXCR was run by TCRdb on the RT-PCR reads, yielding one entry per CDR3 protein. This table has some 880,000 distinct CDR3 sequences, about 20% appearing once. The CDR3 contains 15 residues. J lost 6 bases, V lost 1 base, and 9 bases had no gene match. Germline CDR1 and CDR2: SGHRS and YFSETQ. This clonotype was recorded a few times. This TCR was sampled from a human donor who was either an allogeneic HSCT recipient or a stem cell or donor lymphocyte infusion donor (not recorded which). It is not recorded whose cells these are; they may come from a transplant donor. J is TRBJ1-1 and V is TRBV5-1, with TRBD1 matching over 7 bases. The sample comprised blood, either unsorted or a sorted T cell fraction (not recorded which). In DNA form, the CDR3 reads TGCGCCAGCAGCTTGCGCACAGGGGCGGGGTCTGAAGCTTTCTTT. Amino acids: CASSLRTGAGSEAFF.